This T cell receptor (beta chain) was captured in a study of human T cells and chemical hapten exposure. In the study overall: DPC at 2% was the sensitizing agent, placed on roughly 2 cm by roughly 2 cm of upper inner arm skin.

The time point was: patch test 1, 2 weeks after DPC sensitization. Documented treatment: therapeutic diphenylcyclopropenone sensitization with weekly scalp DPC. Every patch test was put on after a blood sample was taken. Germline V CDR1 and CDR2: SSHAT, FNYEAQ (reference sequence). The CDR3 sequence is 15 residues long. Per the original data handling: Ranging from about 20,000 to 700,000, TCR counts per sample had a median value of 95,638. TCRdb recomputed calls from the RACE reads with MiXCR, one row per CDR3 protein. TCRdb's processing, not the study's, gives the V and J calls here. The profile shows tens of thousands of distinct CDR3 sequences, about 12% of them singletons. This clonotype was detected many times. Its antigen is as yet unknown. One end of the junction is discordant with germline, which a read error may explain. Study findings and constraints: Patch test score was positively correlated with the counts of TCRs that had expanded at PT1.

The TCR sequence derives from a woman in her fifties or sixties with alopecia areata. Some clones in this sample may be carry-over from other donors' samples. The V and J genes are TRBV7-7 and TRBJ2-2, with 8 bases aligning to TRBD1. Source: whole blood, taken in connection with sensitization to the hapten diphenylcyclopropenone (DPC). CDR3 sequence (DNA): TGTGCTAGCAGCTATGGACAGGGAGCCACCGGGGAGCTGTTTTTT. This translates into CASSYGQGATGELFF.